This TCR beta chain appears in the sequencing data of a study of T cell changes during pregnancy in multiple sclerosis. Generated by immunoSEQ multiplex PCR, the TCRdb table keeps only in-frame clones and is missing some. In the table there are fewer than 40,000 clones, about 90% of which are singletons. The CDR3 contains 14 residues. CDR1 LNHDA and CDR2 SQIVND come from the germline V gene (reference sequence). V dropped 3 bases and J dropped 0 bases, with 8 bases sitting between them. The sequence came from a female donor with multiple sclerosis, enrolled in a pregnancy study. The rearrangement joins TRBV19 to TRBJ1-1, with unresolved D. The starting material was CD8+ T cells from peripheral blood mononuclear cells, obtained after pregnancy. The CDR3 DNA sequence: TGTGCCAGTAGTATGAGGGCCCTGAACACTGAAGCTTTCTTT. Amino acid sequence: CASSMRALNTEAFF.